Here is one T cell receptor (beta chain) with its context. The record originates from a study of control samples from healthy donors and cancer patients. Repertoires were generated with immunoSEQ multiplex PCR, while TCRdb's copy carries only in-frame clones and drops some. The table records 100,000 to 150,000 clones, 92% of them present only once. V lost 1 base to trimming and J lost 2 bases, with 12 bases between them. Germline lookup yields CDR1 SGHRS and CDR2 YFSETQ. The CDR3 contains 15 residues. This TCR derives from a young man in good health. The chain employs TRBV5-1 and TRBJ1-2, with D maybe TRBD1 (5 bases). Input material: blood. CDR3: CASSLSGRENYGYTF. The CDR3 nucleotides are TGCGCCAGCAGCTTGTCGGGCAGGGAGAACTATGGCTACACCTTC. Complete variable domain (other parts from reference TRBV5-1 and TRBJ1-2): KAGVTQTPRYLIKTRGQQVTLSCSPISGHRSVSWYQQTPGQGLQFLFEYFSETQRNKGNFPGRFSGRQFSNSRSEMNVSTLELGDSALYLCASSLSGRENYGYTFGSGTRLTVV.